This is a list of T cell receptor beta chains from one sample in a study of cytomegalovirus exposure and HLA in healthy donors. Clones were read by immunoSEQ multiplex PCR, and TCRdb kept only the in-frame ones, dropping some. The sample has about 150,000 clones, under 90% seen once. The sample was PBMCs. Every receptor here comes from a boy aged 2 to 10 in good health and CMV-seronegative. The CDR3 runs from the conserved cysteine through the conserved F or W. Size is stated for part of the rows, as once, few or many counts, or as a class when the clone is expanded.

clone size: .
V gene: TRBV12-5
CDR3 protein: CASGLVSWRNRVVLRKQYF

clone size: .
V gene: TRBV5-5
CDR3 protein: CASSLGASGYNEQFF

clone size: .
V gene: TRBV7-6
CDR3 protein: CASSLTGKGQPQHF

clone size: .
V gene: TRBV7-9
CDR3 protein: CSSSLVGLSAYEQYF

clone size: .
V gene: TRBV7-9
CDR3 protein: CASGRGGLGVNTEAFF

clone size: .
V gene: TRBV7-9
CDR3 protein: CSSSLVLRDRGMNTEAFF

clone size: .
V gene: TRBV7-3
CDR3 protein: CASSSQGATRLDTQYF

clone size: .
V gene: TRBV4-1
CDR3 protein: CASSRTLSTDTQYF

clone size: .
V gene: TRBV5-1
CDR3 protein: CASRDRTGASNTEAFF

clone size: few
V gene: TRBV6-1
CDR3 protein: CASSEGFGGLKNQPQHF

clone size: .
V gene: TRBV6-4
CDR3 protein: CASSATHPNEQFF

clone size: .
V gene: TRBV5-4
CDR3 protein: CASSPGQGTEAFF

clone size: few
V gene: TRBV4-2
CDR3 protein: CASSVISGDYNEQFF

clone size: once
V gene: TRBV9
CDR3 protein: CASSPNSGGWGGGGYTF

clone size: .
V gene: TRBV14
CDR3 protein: CASSQDPGQGSFGYTF

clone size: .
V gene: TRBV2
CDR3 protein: CASRPTGQETQYF

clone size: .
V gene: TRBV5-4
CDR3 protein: CASSPPGLAGYNEQFF

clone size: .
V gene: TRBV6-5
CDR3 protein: CASRRTDRDEQYF

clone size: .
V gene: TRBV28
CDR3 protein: CASNPGLYYEQYF

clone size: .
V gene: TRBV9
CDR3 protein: CASSVDQGENTIYF

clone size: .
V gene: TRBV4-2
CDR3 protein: CASSQVEQDTGELFF

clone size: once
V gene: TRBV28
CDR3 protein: CASSLRAGISTDTQYF

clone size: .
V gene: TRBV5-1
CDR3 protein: CASSTGAGDNEQFF

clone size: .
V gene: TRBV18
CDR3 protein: CASSPPSGNTDTQYF

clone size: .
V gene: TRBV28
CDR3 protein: CASSPNQPQHF

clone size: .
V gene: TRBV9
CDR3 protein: CASSVAAKQGRVTQYF

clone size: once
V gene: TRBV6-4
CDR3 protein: CASSDGTGGNQPQHF

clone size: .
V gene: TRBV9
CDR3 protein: CASSPGQGGSPLHF

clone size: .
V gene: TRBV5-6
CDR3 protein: CASSSRKNLGGNTIYF

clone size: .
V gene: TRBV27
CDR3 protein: CASSFSFVGDRGPGYTF

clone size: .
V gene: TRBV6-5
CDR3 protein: CASSYFRTDKNIQYF

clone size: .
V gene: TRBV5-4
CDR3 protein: CASSLVGYQETQYF

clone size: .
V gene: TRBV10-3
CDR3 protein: CAADPGLNYGYTF

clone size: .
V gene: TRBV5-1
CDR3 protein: CASISQNYEQYF

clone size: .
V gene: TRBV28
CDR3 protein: CASSLGPQPQHF

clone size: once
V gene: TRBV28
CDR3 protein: CASSHRGGIGELFF

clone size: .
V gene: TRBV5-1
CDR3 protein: CASSSEAGQGREQYF

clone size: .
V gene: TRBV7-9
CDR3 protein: CASRDISVSNTGELFF

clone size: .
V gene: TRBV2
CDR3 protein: CASSPLLGGAGTDTQYF

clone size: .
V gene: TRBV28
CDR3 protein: CASSKTRDSLLHEQYF

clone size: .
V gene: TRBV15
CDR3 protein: CATSKAGGWGTEKLFF

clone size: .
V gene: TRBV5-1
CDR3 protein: CASSLVAEGFVNTEAFF

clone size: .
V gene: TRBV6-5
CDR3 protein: CASSSRQGLSSYEQYF

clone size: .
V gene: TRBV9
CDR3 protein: CASSARVGRDTQETQYF

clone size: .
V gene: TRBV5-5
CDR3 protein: CASSSTGIGPYEQYF

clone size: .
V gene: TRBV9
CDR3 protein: CASSTGGGEKLFF

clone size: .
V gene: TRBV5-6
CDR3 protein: CASSLSSVRAHYGYTF

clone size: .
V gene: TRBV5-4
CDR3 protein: CASSPGNSPYEQYF

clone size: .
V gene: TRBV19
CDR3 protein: CASSLRGQTYEQYF

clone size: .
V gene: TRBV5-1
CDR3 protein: CASRATGRNTIYF

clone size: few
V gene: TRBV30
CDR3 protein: CAWTSSGDIQYF